The entry below gives a single T cell receptor (beta chain) sequence along with its context. The study drew all its donors from Caucasian adults living in Nashville, Tennessee. CD45RA+ naive and CD45RA-negative memory subsets were separated from CD4+ cells. The CDR3 has 13 residues. Between the trimmed V and J ends, which lost 3 bases and 3 bases, there was a span of 8 bases. Germline-derived CDR1 and CDR2 are SGHTA and FQGNSA. The sample is drawn from a study of shared clonotypes between healthy human individuals. About the study: Each donor's CD8 memory used one plate, CD8 naive two, each CD4 subset three.

Original analysis: For the immunoSEQ data, sequences were junction-only without quality scores, so filtering differed. Assay: immunoSEQ multiplex PCR; the TCRdb copy retains only in-frame clones and omits some. That table is the source of V, J and clone size, and D and trimming were worked out from the DNA. This sample has under 600,000 clones, with roughly 95% found just once. The chain joins TRBV7-2 to TRBJ1-1; D unresolved. The receptor was isolated from a woman aged 25 to 45 in good health. Input material: naive CD4+ T cells sorted from blood. Subset noted: CD45RA+ positively selected. DNA for the CDR3: TGTGCCAGCAGCTTTCGAGGGCACACTGAAGCTTTCTTT. This translates into CASSFRGHTEAFF.